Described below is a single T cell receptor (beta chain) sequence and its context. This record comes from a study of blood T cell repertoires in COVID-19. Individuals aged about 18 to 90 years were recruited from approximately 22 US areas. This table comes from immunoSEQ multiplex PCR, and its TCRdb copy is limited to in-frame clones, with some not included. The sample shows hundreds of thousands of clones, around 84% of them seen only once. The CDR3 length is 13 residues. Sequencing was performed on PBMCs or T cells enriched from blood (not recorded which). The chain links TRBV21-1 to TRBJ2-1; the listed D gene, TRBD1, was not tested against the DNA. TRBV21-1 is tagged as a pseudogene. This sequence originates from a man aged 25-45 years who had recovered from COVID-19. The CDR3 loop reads CARIRTGGNEQFF. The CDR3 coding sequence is TGTGCCAGAATCCGGACAGGGGGCAATGAGCAGTTCTTC.